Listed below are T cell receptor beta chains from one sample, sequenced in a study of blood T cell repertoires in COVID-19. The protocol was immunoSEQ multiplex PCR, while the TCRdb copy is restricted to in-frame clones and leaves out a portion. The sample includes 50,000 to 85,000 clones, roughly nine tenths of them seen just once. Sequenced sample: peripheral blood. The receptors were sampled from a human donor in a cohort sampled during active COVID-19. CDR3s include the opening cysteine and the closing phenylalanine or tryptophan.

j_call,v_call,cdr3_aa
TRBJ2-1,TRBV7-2,CASSLEGGRNEQFF
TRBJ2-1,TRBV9,CASSKVSGNEQFF
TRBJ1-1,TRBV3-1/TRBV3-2,CASSQETGMNTEAFF
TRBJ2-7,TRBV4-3,CASSRVQGAVYEQYF
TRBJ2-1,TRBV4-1,CASSQTGTSANEQFF
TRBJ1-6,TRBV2,CASSAGTGYYNSPLHF
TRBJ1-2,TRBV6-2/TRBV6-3,CASSRSGQVGGYTF
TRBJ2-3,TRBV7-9,CASSLRSSGATDTQYF
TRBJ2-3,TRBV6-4,CASRPGTGSPDTQYF
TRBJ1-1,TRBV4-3,CASSSRAQGVYTEAFF
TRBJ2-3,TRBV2,CASSLQGTPSATDTQYF
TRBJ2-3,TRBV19,CASSISYSDTQYF